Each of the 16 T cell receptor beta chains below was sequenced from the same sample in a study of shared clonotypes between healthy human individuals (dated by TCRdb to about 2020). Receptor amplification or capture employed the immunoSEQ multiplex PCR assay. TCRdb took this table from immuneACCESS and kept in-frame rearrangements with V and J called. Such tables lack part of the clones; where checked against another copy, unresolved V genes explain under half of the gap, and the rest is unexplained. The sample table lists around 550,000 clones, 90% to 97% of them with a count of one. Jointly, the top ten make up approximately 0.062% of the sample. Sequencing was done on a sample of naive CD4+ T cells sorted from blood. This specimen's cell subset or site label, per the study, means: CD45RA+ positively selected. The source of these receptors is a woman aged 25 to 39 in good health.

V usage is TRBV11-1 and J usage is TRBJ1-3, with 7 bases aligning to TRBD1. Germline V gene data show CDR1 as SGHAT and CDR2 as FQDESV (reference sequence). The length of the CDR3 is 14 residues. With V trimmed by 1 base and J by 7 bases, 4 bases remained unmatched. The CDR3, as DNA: TGTGCCAGCAGCTTAGGGCGAGGGGGCAACACCATATATTTT. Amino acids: CASSLGRGGNTIYF.

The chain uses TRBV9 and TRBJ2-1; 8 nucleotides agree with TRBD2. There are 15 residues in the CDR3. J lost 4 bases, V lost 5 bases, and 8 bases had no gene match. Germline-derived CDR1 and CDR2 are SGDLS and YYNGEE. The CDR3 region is CASRAAGGEYNEQFF. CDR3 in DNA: TGTGCCAGCAGGGCGGCGGGGGGAGAATACAATGAGCAGTTCTTC.

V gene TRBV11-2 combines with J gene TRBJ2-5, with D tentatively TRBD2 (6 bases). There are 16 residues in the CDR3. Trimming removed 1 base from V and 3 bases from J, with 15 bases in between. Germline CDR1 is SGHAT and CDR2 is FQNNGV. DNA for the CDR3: TGTGCCAGCAGCTTAGGATCTTTAGGCGGGAAAGAGACCCAGTACTTC. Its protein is CASSLGSLGGKETQYF.

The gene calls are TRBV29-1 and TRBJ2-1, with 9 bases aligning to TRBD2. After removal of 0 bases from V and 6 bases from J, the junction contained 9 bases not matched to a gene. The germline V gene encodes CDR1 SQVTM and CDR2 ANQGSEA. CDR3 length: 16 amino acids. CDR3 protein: CSVEDRLAGLANEQFF. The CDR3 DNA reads TGCAGCGTTGAAGATCGTCTAGCGGGATTGGCCAATGAGCAGTTCTTC.

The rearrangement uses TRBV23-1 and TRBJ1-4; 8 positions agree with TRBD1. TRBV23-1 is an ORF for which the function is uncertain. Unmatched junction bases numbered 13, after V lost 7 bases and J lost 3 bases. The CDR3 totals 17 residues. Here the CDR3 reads CASKKLDRGLSNEKLFF. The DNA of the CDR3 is TGCGCCAGCAAGAAGCTAGACAGGGGACTGTCTAATGAAAAACTGTTTTTT.

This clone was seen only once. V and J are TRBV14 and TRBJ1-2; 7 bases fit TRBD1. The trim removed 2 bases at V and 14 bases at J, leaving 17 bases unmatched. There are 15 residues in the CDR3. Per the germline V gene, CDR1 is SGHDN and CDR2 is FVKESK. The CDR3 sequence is CASSQTLRTGARWTF. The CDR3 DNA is TGTGCCAGCAGCCAAACGTTGAGGACAGGCGCCCGGTGGACCTTC.

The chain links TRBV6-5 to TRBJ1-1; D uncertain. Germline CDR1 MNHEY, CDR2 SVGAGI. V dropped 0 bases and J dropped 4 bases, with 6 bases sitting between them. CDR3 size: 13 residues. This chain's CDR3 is CASSYSYTTEAFF. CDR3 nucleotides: TGTGCCAGCAGTTACTCGTACACCACTGAAGCTTTCTTT.

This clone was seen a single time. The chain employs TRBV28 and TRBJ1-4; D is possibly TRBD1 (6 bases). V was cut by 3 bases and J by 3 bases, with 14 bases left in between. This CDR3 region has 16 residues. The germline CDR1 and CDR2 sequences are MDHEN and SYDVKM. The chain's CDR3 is CASSFLQGGANEKLFF. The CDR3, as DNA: TGTGCCAGCAGTTTCTTACAGGGTGGGGCTAATGAAAAACTGTTTTTT.

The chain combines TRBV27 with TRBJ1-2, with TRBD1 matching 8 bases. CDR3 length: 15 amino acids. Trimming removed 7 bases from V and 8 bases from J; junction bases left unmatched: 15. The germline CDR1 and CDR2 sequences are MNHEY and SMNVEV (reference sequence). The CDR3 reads CASTPMQGAVGGYTF. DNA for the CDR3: TGTGCCAGCACCCCGATGCAGGGGGCCGTTGGAGGCTACACCTTC.

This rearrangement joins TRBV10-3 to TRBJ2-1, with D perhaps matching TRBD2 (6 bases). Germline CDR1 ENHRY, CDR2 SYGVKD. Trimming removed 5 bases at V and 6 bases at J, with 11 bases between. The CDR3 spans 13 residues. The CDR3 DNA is TGTGCCATCAGTCACGGGACTCTCAATGAGCAGTTCTTC. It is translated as CAISHGTLNEQFF.

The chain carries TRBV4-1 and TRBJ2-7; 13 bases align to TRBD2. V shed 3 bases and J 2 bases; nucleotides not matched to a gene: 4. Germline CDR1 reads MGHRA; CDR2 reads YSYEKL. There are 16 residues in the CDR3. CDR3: CASSQATSGGAYEQYF. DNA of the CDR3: TGCGCCAGCAGCCAGGCTACTAGCGGGGGGGCCTACGAGCAGTACTTC.

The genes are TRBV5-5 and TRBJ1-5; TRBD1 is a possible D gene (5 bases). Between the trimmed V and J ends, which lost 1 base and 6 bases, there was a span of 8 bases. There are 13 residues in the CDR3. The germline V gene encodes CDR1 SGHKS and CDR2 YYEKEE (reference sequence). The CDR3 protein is CASSLLQGQPQHF. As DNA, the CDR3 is TGTGCCAGCAGCTTGCTTCAGGGTCAGCCCCAGCATTTT.

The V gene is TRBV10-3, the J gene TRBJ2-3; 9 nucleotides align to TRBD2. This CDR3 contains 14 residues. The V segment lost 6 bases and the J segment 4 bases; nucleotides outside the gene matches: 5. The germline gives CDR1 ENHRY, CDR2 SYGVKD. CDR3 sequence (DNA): TGTGCCATCAGGCGGGAGGGCGGGGCAGATACGCAGTATTTT. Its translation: CAIRREGGADTQYF.

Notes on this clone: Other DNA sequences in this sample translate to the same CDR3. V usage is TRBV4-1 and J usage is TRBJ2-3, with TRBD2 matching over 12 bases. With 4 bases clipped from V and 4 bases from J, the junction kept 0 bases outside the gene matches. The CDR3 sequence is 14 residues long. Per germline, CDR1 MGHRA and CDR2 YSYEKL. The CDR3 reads CASSRLAGADTQYF. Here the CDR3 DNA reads TGCGCCAGCAGCCGACTAGCGGGAGCAGATACGCAGTATTTT.

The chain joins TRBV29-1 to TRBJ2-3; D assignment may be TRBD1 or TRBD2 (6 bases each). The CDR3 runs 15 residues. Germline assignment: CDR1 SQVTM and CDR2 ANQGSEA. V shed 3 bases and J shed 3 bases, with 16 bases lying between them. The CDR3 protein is CSVEVVPGATDTQYF. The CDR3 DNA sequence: TGCAGCGTTGAGGTGGTTCCGGGGGCAACAGATACGCAGTATTTT.

CDR3 bases: TGTGCCAGCAGTACTGGTTTTAATTTGGGGGCCTCCTACGAGCAGTACTTC. Protein: CASSTGFNLGASYEQYF. This sequence joins TRBV28 and TRBJ2-7; a possible D gene is TRBD1 (6 bases). Trimming took 5 bases from V and 0 from J, leaving 20 bases between them. The CDR3 is 17 amino acids. The germline gives CDR1 MDHEN, CDR2 SYDVKM.